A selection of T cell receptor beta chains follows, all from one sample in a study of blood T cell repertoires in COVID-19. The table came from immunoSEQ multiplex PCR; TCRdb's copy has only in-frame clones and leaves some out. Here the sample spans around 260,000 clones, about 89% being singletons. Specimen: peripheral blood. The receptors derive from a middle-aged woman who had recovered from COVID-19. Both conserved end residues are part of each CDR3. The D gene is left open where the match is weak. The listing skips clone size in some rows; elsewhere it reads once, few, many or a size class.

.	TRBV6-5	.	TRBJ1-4	TGTGCCAGCAGTTCTGGTGGCAGGGGTTTTGAAAAACTGTTTTTT	CASSSGGRGFEKLFF
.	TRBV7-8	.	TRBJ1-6	TGTGCCAGCAGCTTATCCGGGGGTTATTCACCCCTCCACTTT	CASSLSGGYSPLHF
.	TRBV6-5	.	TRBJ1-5	TGTGCCAGCAGTTACAAGGCAGGGACTTGGCCCCAGCATTTT	CASSYKAGTWPQHF
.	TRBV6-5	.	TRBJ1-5	TGTGCCAGCGAAGACCAGGGGTTAAGGGCCCAGCATTTT	CASEDQGLRAQHF
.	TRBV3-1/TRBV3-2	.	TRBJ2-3	TGTGCCAGCAGCACCCTAACGGGGGTCACAGATACGCAGTATTTT	CASSTLTGVTDTQYF
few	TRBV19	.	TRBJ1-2	TGTGCCAGTAGCGAACTGGGACACCGGGGAGGCTACACCTTC	CASSELGHRGGYTF
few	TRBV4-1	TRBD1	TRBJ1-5	TGCGCCAGCAGCCAAGGGCAGGGGGCTCAGCCCCAGCATTTT	CASSQGQGAQPQHF
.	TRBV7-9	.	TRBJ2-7	TGTGCCAGCAGCTTAGTTGGGGCCAGCTCCTACGAGCAGTACTTC	CASSLVGASSYEQYF
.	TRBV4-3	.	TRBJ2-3	TGCGCCAGCAGCCAAGGATTAAGCGGTAGCACAGATACGCAGTATTTT	CASSQGLSGSTDTQYF
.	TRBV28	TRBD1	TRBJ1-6	TGTGCCAGCAGTCCGGACAGGGCAAGTAATTCACCCCTCCACTTT	CASSPDRASNSPLHF